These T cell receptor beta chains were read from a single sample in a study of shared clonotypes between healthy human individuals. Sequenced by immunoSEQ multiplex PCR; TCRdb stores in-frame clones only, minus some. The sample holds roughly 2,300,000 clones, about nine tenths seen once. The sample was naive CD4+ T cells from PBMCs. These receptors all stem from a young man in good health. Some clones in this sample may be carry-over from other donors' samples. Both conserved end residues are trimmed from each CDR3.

cdr3_aa: ASKRRETQY
j_call: TRBJ2-5
v_call: TRBV6-5

cdr3_aa: ASSYAGGIEETQY
j_call: TRBJ2-5
v_call: TRBV6-5

cdr3_aa: ASSENGGRAAQY
j_call: TRBJ2-3
v_call: TRBV2

cdr3_aa: ASSIVGGPNTGELF
j_call: TRBJ2-2
v_call: TRBV19

cdr3_aa: ATLGGGASRNEQF
j_call: TRBJ2-1
v_call: TRBV28

cdr3_aa: ATWKGVSATDTQY
j_call: TRBJ2-3
v_call: TRBV6-1

cdr3_aa: ASSTGSVDNEQF
j_call: TRBJ2-1
v_call: TRBV10-1

cdr3_aa: SVSIGETQY
j_call: TRBJ2-5
v_call: TRBV20-1

cdr3_aa: ASSPGTGRVEQY
j_call: TRBJ2-7
v_call: TRBV2

cdr3_aa: ASSQETGRVTGELF
j_call: TRBJ2-2
v_call: TRBV4-3

cdr3_aa: ASSLVAGVRETQY
j_call: TRBJ2-5
v_call: TRBV5-1

cdr3_aa: ASSALGGPGGYT
j_call: TRBJ1-2
v_call: TRBV6-5

cdr3_aa: ASSDTYYTQY
j_call: TRBJ2-3
v_call: TRBV6-5

cdr3_aa: ASSPGLAGADTQY
j_call: TRBJ2-3
v_call: TRBV7-2

cdr3_aa: ASSFTDSKYNEQF
j_call: TRBJ2-1
v_call: TRBV5-1

cdr3_aa: AISEGGEQF
j_call: TRBJ2-1
v_call: TRBV10-3

cdr3_aa: ASSQGQVLMEQF
j_call: TRBJ2-1
v_call: TRBV4-1

cdr3_aa: ASSRERVPRQPQH
j_call: TRBJ1-5
v_call: TRBV10-1

cdr3_aa: ASSMRGAETQY
j_call: TRBJ2-5
v_call: TRBV19

cdr3_aa: ASSYLGGRVYEQY
j_call: TRBJ2-7
v_call: TRBV6-5

cdr3_aa: ASSLVADSKNIQY
j_call: TRBJ2-4
v_call: TRBV5-1

cdr3_aa: ASSYRRVDYGYT
j_call: TRBJ1-2
v_call: TRBV6-5